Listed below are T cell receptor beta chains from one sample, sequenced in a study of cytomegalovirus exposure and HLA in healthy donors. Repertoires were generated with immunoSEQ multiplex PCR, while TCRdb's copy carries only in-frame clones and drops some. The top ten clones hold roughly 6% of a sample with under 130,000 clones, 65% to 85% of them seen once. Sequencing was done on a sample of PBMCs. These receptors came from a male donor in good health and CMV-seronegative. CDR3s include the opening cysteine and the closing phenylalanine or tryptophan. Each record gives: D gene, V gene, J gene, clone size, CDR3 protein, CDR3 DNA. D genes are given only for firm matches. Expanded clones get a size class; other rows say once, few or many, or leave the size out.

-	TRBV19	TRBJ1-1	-	CASSISGILEAFF	TGTGCCAGTAGTATTTCCGGGATATTGGAAGCTTTCTTT
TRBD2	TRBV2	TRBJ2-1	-	CASSDSGRRVSEQFF	TGTGCCAGCAGTGATAGCGGGAGGAGGGTGAGTGAGCAGTTCTTC
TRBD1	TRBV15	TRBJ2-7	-	CATSRGTGGGSYEQYF	TGTGCCACCAGCAGAGGGACAGGGGGCGGTTCCTACGAGCAGTACTTC
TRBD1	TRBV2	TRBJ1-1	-	CASRRFGQGNTEAFF	TGTGCCAGCAGGAGATTTGGACAGGGGAACACTGAAGCTTTCTTT
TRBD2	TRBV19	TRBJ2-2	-	CASSMLPGSGRGNTGELFF	TGTGCCAGTAGTATGCTTCCCGGTAGCGGGAGGGGGAACACCGGGGAGCTGTTTTTT
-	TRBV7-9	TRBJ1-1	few	CASSLGGGSTEAFF	TGTGCCAGCAGCTTAGGCGGGGGAAGTACTGAAGCTTTCTTT
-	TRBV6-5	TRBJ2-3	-	CASSYSGGDTQYF	TGTGCCAGCAGTTACTCAGGGGGAGATACGCAGTATTTT
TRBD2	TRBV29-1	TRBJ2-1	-	CSALRGREGYNEQFF	TGCAGCGCCCTGAGGGGGCGGGAGGGGTACAATGAGCAGTTCTTC
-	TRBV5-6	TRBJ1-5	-	CASSLGQVSNQPQHF	TGTGCCAGCAGCTTGGGACAGGTTAGCAATCAGCCCCAGCATTTT
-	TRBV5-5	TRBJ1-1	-	CASSFTGGGLRTEAFF	TGTGCCAGCAGCTTTACGGGGGGAGGGTTGAGGACTGAAGCTTTCTTT
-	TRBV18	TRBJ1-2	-	CASTSLLTTGDYGYTF	TGTGCCAGCACATCTTTACTAACTACGGGTGACTATGGCTACACCTTC
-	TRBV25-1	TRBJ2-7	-	CASSGPPGGPMNEQYF	TGTGCCAGCAGTGGCCCTCCCGGGGGTCCGATGAACGAGCAGTACTTC
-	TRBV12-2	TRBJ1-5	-	CASRSKARQPQHF	TGTGCAAGTCGCTCCAAAGCCCGTCAGCCCCAGCATTTT
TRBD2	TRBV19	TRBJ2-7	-	CASSIEGGTYEQYF	TGTGCCAGTAGTATAGAGGGGGGGACCTACGAGCAGTACTTC
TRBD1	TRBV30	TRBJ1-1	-	CAWRRQGDTEAFF	TGTGCCTGGCGCCGACAGGGGGACACTGAAGCTTTCTTT
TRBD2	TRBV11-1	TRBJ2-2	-	CASSHVAGGTTGELFF	TGTGCCAGCAGCCATGTAGCGGGAGGGACCACCGGGGAGCTGTTTTTT
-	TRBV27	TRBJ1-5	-	CASGRVSNQPQHF	TGTGCCAGCGGGAGGGTTAGCAATCAGCCCCAGCATTTT
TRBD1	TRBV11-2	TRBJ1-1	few	CASSYHISTGENTEAFF	TGTGCCAGCAGCTACCACATATCGACAGGGGAGAACACTGAAGCTTTCTTT
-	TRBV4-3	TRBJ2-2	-	CASRRQTNTGELFF	TGCGCCAGCCGTAGACAGACGAACACCGGGGAGCTGTTTTTT
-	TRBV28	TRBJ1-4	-	CASSLWGRLTNEKLFF	TGTGCCAGCAGTTTATGGGGGAGGTTAACTAATGAAAAACTGTTTTTT
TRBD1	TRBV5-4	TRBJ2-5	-	CASSLQGEETQYF	TGTGCCAGCAGCTTGCAGGGGGAAGAGACCCAGTACTTC
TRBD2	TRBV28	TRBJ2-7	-	CASSFGGTQAVEQYF	TGTGCCAGCAGTTTCGGGGGGACCCAAGCGGTCGAGCAGTACTTC
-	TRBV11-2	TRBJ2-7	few	CASSLQQTYEQYF	TGTGCCAGCAGCTTACAACAGACCTACGAGCAGTACTTC
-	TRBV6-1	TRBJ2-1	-	CASSDVVRGEQFF	TGTGCCAGCAGTGATGTTGTGCGGGGTGAGCAGTTCTTC
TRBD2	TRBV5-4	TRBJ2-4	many	CASSLASGDIQYF	TGTGCCAGCAGCTTGGCTAGCGGGGACATTCAGTACTTC
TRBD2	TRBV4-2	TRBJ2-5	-	CASSGGGSHQETQYF	TGTGCCAGCTCCGGGGGGGGGAGCCACCAAGAGACCCAGTACTTC
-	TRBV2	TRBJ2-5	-	CASSAQEETQYF	TGTGCCAGCAGTGCCCAGGAAGAGACCCAGTACTTC
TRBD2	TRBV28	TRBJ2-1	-	CASSPWTSGGYNEQFF	TGTGCCAGCAGTCCCTGGACTAGCGGGGGCTACAATGAGCAGTTCTTC
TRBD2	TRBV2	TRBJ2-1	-	CASSEGREFRFF	TGTGCCAGCAGTGAGGGGCGGGAGTTTCGGTTCTTC
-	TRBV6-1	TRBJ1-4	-	CASSEQGPNEKLFF	TGTGCCAGCAGTGAGCAGGGCCCTAATGAAAAACTGTTTTTT
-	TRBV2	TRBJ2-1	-	CASSVDNEQFF	TGTGCCAGCAGTGTCGACAATGAGCAGTTCTTC
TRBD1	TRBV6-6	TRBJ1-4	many	CASILTGTGTEKLFF	TGTGCCAGCATTCTAACCGGGACAGGGACTGAAAAACTGTTTTTT
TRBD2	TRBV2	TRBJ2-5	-	CASIDPLLAGGPKTQYF	TGTGCCAGCATCGACCCCCTTTTAGCGGGAGGGCCGAAGACCCAGTACTTC
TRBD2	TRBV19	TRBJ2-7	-	CASSIDSNGRSSYEQYF	TGTGCCAGTAGTATAGATTCAAACGGGAGGAGCTCCTACGAGCAGTACTTC
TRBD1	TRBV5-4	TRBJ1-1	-	CASSLGQGIMNTEAFF	TGTGCCAGCAGCTTGGGACAGGGGATTATGAACACTGAAGCTTTCTTT
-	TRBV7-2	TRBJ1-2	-	CASSQTEFYGYTF	TGTGCCAGCAGCCAGACAGAGTTTTATGGCTACACCTTC
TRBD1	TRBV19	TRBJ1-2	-	CASSRSGTGEGSYTF	TGTGCCAGCTCTAGATCGGGGACAGGGGAAGGGAGCTACACCTTC
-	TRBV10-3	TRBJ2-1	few	CAISESGLVF	TGTGCCATCAGTGAGTCGGGACTTGTCTTC
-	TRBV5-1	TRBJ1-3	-	CASSSVSGNTIYF	TGCGCCAGCAGCTCCGTATCCGGAAACACCATATATTTT
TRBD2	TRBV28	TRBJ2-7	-	CASSLPHGGSNEQYF	TGTGCCAGCAGTTTACCCCACGGGGGGAGCAACGAGCAGTACTTC
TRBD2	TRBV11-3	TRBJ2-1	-	CASSSGTSGSGDEQFF	TGTGCCAGCAGCTCGGGGACTAGCGGGAGTGGAGATGAGCAGTTCTTC
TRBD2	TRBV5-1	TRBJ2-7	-	CASSDSSGSIYEQYF	TGCGCCAGCAGCGACTCTAGCGGGAGCATCTACGAGCAGTACTTC
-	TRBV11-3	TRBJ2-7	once	CASSFGDSREQYF	TGTGCCAGCAGCTTCGGGGATTCAAGGGAGCAGTACTTC
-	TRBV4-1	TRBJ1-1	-	CASSPLRGGGRPEAFF	TGCGCCAGCAGCCCCCTTCGGGGGGGAGGCCGGCCTGAAGCTTTCTTT
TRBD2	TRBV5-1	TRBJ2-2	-	CASSLAAGETGELFF	TGCGCCAGCAGCTTGGCCGCGGGAGAGACCGGGGAGCTGTTTTTT